The 6 T cell receptor beta chains given below trace back to one sample, sequenced in a study of cytomegalovirus exposure and HLA in healthy donors. Primers: 60 Vbeta forward and 13 Jbeta reverse. Repertoires were generated with immunoSEQ multiplex PCR, while TCRdb's copy carries only in-frame clones and drops some. The data hold around 150,000 clones, with about 72% observed a single time. Sequenced material: PBMCs. Receptors originate from a man aged 40-55 years in good health and CMV-seronegative.

The V call is TRBV15, the J call TRBJ2-7; 14 nucleotides line up with TRBD2. This CDR3 has 19 residues. Trimming at V came to 1 base and at J to 5 bases, leaving 13 bases not matched to a gene. The germline CDR1 and CDR2 sequences are LNHNV and YYDKDF (reference sequence). The CDR3 DNA reads TGTGCCACCAGCAGAGCCCGGGGGACTAGCGGGAGTCAAGGCGACGAGCAGTACTTC. It translates to CATSRARGTSGSQGDEQYF. The whole variable domain, filled in from reference TRBV15 and TRBJ2-7, reads DAMVIQNPRYQVTQFGKPVTLSCSQTLNHNVMYWYQQKSSQAPKLLFHYYDKDFNNEADTPDNFQSRRPNTSFCFLDIRSPGLGDTAMYLCATSRARGTSGSQGDEQYFGPGTRLTVT.

In this sample, this clone turned up once. This chain connects TRBV6-1 to TRBJ1-1; 8 bases are a match to TRBD1. This CDR3 has 13 residues. The germline V gene has CDR1 MNHNS and CDR2 SASEGT. V lost 3 bases to trimming and J lost 8 bases; unmatched junction nucleotides: 5. The DNA of the CDR3 is TGTGCCAGCAGTGACCGGGACAGGTCCGAAGCTTTCTTT. Its translation is CASSDRDRSEAFF.

This chain links TRBV18 with TRBJ1-1, with D possibly TRBD1 on 5 matching bases. Germline V CDR1 and CDR2: KGHSH, LQKENI. V gave up 3 bases and J gave up 5 bases, with 19 bases separating them. This CDR3 is built from 16 residues. CDR3 region: CASSPMGGRKGTEAFF. In DNA form, the CDR3 reads TGTGCCAGCTCACCCATGGGGGGACGGAAGGGGACTGAAGCTTTCTTT.

J is TRBJ2-7 and V is TRBV7-2; D unclear. Germline CDR1 is SGHTA and CDR2 is FQGNSA. V lost 7 bases and J lost 2, with 15 bases in between. The length of the CDR3 is 14 residues. Here the CDR3 reads CASITRVFPYEQYF. The CDR3 DNA is TGTGCCAGCATCACCCGGGTCTTCCCCTACGAGCAGTACTTC.

V usage is TRBV6-5 and J usage is TRBJ2-7; 7 bases match TRBD1. The CDR3 loop spans 14 amino acids. Germline V lookup: CDR1 MNHEY, CDR2 SVGAGI. J was trimmed by 5 bases and V by 3 bases; bases with no gene match: 7. The CDR3 coding sequence is TGTGCCAGCAGTTATGACAGGGCTGGGAACGAGCAGTACTTC. Translating it yields CASSYDRAGNEQYF.

This chain links TRBV5-1 with TRBJ2-7, with TRBD1 identical over 7 bases. V was pared by 3 bases and J by 3 bases, with 9 bases of the junction left unmatched. Germline V lookup: CDR1 SGHRS, CDR2 YFSETQ. CDR3 length: 15 residues. CDR3 DNA sequence: TGCGCCAGCAGCTCGTGGCGACAGGGCATCTACGAGCAGTACTTC. Amino acids: CASSSWRQGIYEQYF.